This T cell receptor (beta chain) was documented in a study of cytomegalovirus exposure and HLA in healthy donors. Notes on the study in general: What a later analysis reportedly showed was that an Asian-associated ancestry cluster had fewer N-insertions than the approximately 700-donor mean.

The PCR ran on 60 Vbeta and 13 Jbeta primers. Sequencing was performed with immunoSEQ multiplex PCR; in TCRdb, only in-frame clones are kept and a portion is missing. The table lists roughly 160,000 clones, almost 80% of them singletons. As concerns this clone: The antigen is not known.

Sequenced material: PBMCs. The receptor comes from a man younger than 40 in good health and CMV-seronegative.

This chain's CDR3 is CASSFGDRFASTDTQYF. For the CDR3, the DNA is TGTGCCAGCAGTTTCGGGGACAGATTTGCTAGCACAGATACGCAGTATTTT. The rearrangement uses TRBV11-3 and TRBJ2-3, with TRBD1 identical over 7 bases. Germline CDR1 reads SGHNT; CDR2 reads YENEEA. The CDR3 length is 17 residues. V shed 6 bases and J 0 bases; nucleotides not matched to a gene: 12.